This T cell receptor beta chain was sequenced during a study of Tregs in tolerant kidney transplant recipients. Study-wide context: The nonmyeloablative bone marrow transplants came from related graft donors, with transient mixed chimerism. The study's findings and limits: Tregs expanded with activated donor B cells seemed most donor-specific. No direct test of biological reproducibility was done here. Findings come from small patient numbers and require larger validation.

Recipient PBMCs carried a CFSE label and met irradiated graft donor PBMCs for more than five days before FACS sorting. The table came from immunoSEQ multiplex PCR; TCRdb's copy has only in-frame clones and leaves some out. Its table records about 1,500 clones. This clone is medium-sized by frequency. Its antigen remains unknown. The CDR3 is cut off 3 residues early in the read; its end comes from the germline J gene. Per germline, CDR1 KGHSH and CDR2 LQKENI. The CDR3 sequence is 16 residues long. J gave up 7 bases and V 0 bases, and 7 bases lay outside the gene matches. The material sequenced was CD4+ T cells from blood cultured with allogeneic cells, taken before the transplant. The TCR originated in a human patient who received a combined kidney and bone marrow transplant. The chain combines TRBV18 with TRBJ2-1; 9 bases fit TRBD2. The part of the CDR3 DNA that was read is TGTGCCAGCTCACCACCCCAAGCGGGAGGAGAAAATGAG. The encoded protein is CASSPPQAGGENE. The complete CDR3 protein is CASSPPQAGGENEQFF.